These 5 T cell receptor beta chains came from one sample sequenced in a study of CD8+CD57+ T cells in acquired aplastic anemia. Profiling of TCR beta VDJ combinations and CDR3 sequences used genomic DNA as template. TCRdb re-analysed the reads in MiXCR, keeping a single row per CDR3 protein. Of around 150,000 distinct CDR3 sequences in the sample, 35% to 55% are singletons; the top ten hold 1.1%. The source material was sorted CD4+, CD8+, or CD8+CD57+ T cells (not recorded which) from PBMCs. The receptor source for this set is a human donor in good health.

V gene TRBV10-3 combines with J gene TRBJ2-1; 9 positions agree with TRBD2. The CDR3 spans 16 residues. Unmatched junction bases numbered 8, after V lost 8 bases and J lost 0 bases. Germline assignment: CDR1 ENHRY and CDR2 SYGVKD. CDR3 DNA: TGTGCCATCGGTCTAGCGGGGTCAAGCTCCTACAATGAGCAGTTCTTC. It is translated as CAIGLAGSSSYNEQFF.

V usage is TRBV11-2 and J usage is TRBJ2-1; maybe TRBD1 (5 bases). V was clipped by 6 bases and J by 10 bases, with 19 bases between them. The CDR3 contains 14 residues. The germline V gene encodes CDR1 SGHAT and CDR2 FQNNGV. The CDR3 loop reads CASRPRASPREQFF. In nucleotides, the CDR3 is TGTGCCAGCAGACCCAGGGCGTCTCCCCGGGAGCAGTTCTTC.

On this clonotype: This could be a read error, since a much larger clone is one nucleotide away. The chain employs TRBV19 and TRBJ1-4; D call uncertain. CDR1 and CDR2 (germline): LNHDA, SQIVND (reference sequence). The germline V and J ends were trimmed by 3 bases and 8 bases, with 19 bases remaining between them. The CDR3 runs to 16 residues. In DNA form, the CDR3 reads TGTGCCAGTAGTATGAGCGGGCAGGTGGTAGCGGAAAAACTGTTTTTT. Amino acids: CASSMSGQVVAEKLFF.

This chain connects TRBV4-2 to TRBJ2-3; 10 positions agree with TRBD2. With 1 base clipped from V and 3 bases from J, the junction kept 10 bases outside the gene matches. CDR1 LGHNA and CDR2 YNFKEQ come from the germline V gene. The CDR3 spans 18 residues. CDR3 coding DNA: TGTGCCAGCAGCCAAGTCCGAAGAGCGGGAGGGAATACAGATACGCAGTATTTT. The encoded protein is CASSQVRRAGGNTDTQYF.

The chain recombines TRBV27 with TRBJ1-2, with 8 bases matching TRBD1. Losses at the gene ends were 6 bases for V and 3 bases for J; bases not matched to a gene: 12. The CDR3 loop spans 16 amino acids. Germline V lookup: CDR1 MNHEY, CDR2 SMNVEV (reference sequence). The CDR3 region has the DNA TGTGCCAGCAGAAGGGGACAGGTCTCCATTGACTATGGCTACACCTTC. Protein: CASRRGQVSIDYGYTF.